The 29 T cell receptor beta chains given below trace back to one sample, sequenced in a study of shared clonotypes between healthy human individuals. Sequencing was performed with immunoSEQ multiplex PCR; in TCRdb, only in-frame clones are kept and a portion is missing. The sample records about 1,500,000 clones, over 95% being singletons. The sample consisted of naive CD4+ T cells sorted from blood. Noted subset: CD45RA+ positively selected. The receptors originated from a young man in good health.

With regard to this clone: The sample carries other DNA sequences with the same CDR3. The CDR3 loop is CASSVASGVYNEQFF. CDR3 sequence (DNA): TGTGCCAGCAGCGTCGCTAGCGGGGTCTACAATGAGCAGTTCTTC. V gene TRBV9 combines with J gene TRBJ2-1, with 9 positions matching TRBD2. The CDR3 length is 15 residues. V lost 2 bases, J lost 3 bases, and 3 bases stayed unmatched. Germline V CDR1 and CDR2: SGDLS, YYNGEE. Filled out from reference TRBV9 and TRBJ2-1, the complete variable domain reads DSGVTQTPKHLITATGQRVTLRCSPRSGDLSVYWYQQSLDQGLQFLIQYYNGEERAKGNILERFSAQQFPDLHSELNLSSLELGDSALYFCASSVASGVYNEQFFGPGTRLTVL.

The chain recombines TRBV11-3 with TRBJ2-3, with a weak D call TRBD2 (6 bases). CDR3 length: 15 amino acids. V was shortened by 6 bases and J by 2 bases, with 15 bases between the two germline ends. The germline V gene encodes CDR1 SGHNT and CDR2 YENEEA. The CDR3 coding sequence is TGTGCCAGCAGACTTAGCGGACCCGACACAGATACGCAGTATTTT. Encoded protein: CASRLSGPDTDTQYF.

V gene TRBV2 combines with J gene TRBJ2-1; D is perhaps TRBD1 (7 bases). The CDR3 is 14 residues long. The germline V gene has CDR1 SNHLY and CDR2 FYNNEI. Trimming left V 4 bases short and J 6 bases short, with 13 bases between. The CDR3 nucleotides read TGTGCCAGCAGTGGGAACAGGGGAGGCAATGAGCAGTTCTTC. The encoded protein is CASSGNRGGNEQFF.

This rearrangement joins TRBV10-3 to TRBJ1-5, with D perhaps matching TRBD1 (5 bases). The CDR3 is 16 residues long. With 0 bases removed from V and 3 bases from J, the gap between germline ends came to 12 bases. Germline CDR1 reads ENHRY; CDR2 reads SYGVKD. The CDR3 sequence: CAISESGRDYNQPQHF. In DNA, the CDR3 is TGTGCCATCAGTGAGTCGGGCAGGGACTACAATCAGCCCCAGCATTTT.

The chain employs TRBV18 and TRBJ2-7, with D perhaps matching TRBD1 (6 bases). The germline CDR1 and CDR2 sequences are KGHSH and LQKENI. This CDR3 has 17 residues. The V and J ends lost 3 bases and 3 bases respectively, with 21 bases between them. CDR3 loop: CASSPSGSHREGYEQYF. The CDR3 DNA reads TGTGCCAGCTCACCGAGTGGTAGCCACAGGGAAGGCTACGAGCAGTACTTC.

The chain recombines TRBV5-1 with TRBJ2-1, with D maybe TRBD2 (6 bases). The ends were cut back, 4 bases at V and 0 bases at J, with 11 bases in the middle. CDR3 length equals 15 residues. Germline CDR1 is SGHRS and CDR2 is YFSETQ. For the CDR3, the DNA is TGCGCCAGCAGCCCCGGGGGTACCTCCTACAATGAGCAGTTCTTC. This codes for CASSPGGTSYNEQFF.

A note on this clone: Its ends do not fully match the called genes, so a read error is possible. CDR3 DNA: TGTGCCATCAGCGACAAACTAGCGGGCGGCACGGATACGCAGTATTTT. Amino acids: CAISDKLAGGTDTQYF. This rearrangement joins TRBV10-3 to TRBJ2-3, with 9 bases matching TRBD2. The CDR3 has 16 residues. The germline V gene encodes CDR1 ENHRY and CDR2 SYGVKD.

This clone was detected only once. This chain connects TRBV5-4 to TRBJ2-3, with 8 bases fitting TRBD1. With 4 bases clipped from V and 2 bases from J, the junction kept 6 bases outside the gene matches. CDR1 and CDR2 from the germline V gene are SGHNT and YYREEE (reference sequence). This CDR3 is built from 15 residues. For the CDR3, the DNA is TGTGCCAGCAGCCCCGGGACAGGTTACACAGATACGCAGTATTTT. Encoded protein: CASSPGTGYTDTQYF.

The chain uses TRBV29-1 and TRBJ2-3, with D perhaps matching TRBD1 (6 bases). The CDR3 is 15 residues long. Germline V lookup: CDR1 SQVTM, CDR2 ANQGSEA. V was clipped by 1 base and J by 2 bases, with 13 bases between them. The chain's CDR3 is CSVEGTQGLTDTQYF. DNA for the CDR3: TGCAGCGTTGAAGGAACACAGGGTCTCACAGATACGCAGTATTTT.

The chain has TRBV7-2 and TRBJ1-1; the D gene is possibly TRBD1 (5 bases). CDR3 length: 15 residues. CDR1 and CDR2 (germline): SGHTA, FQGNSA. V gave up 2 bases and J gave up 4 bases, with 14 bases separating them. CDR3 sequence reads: CASSLSQGVTTEAFF. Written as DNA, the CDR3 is TGTGCCAGCAGCTTAAGTCAGGGTGTAACCACTGAAGCTTTCTTT.

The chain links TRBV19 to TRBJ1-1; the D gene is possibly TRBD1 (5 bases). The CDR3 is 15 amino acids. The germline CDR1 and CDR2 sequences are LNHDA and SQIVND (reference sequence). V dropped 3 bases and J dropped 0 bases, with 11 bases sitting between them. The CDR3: CASSIPGTVNTEAFF. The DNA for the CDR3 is TGTGCCAGTAGTATCCCGGGGACGGTGAACACTGAAGCTTTCTTT.

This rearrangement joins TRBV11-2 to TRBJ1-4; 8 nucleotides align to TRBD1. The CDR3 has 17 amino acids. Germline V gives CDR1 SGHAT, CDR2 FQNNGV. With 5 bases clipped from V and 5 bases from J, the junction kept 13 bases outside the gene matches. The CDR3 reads CASSLGQAGVENEKLFF. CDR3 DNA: TGTGCCAGCAGCCTGGGACAGGCGGGAGTCGAGAATGAAAAACTGTTTTTT.

CDR3 DNA: TGTGCCAGCAGCTTAGGGGCCGGGGGCCTCCCTCGGAATGAGCAGTTCTTC. Amino acid sequence: CASSLGAGGLPRNEQFF. The chain links TRBV7-6 to TRBJ2-1, with D perhaps being TRBD1 or TRBD2 (6 bases each). Germline V CDR1 and CDR2: SGHVS, FNYEAQ. This CDR3 spans 17 amino acids. V was clipped by 1 base and J by 7 bases, with 20 bases between them. Combining the CDR3 with reference TRBV7-6 and TRBJ2-1 gives the whole variable domain GAGVSQSPRYKVTKRGQDVALRCDPISGHVSLYWYRQALGQGPEFLTYFNYEAQQDKSGLPNDRFSAERPEGSISTLTIQRTEQRDSAMYRCASSLGAGGLPRNEQFFGPGTRLTVL.

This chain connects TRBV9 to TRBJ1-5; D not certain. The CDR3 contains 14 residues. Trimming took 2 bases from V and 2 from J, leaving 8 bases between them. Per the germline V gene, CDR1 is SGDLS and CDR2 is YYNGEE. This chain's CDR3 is CASSVSDGNQPQHF. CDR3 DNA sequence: TGTGCCAGCAGCGTGAGCGACGGCAATCAGCCCCAGCATTTT.

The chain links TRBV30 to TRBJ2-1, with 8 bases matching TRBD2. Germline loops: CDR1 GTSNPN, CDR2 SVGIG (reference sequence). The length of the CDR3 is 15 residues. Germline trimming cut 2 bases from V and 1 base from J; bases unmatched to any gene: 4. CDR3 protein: CAWSRSGMSYNEQFF. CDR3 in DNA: TGTGCCTGGAGTCGTAGCGGGATGTCCTACAATGAGCAGTTCTTC.

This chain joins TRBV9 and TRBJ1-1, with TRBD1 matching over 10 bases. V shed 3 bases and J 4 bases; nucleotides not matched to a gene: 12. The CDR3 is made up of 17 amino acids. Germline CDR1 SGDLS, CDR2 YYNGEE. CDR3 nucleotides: TGTGCCAGCAGCGGATGGGACAGGGGAGGAGATGGCACTGAAGCTTTCTTT. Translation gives CASSGWDRGGDGTEAFF.

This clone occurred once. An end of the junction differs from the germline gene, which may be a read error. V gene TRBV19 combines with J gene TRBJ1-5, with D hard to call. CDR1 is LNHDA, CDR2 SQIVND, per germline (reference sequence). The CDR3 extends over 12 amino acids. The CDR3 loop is CASRIAPQPQHF. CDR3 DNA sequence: TGTGCCAGTCGTATCGCGCCGCAGCCCCAGCATTTT.

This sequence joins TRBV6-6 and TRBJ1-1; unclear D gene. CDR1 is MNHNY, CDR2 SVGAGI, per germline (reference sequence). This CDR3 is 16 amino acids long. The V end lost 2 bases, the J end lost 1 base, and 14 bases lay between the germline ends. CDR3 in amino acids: CASSYGDSYANTEAFF. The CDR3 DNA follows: TGTGCCAGCAGTTACGGAGATAGTTATGCGAACACTGAAGCTTTCTTT.

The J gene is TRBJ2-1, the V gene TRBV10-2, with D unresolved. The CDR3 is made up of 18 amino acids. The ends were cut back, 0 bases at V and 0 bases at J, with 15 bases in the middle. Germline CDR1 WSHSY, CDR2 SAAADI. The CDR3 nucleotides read TGCGCCAGCAGTGAGTCGAGAGCACTTATCGGCTCCTACAATGAGCAGTTCTTC. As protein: CASSESRALIGSYNEQFF.

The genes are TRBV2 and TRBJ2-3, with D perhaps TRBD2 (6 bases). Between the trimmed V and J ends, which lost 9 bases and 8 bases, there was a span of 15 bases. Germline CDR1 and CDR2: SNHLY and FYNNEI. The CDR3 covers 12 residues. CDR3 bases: TGTGCCAGTACGGGGGTGCCGAGTACGCAGTATTTT. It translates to CASTGVPSTQYF. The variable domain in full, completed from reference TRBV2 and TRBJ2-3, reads EPEVTQTPSHQVTQMGQEVILRCVPISNHLYFYWYRQILGQKVEFLVSFYNNEISEKSEIFDDQFSVERPDGSNFTLKIRSTKLEDSAMYFCASTGVPSTQYFGPGTRLTVL.

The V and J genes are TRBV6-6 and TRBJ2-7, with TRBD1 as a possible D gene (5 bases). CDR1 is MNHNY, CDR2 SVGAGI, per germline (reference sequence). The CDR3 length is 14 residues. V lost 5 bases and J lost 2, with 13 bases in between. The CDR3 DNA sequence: TGTGCCAGCAGTCAGGGAAGGTTCCCCTACGAGCAGTACTTC. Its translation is CASSQGRFPYEQYF.

CDR3 DNA sequence: TGTGCCAGCACCCCTGGTTTGCGCGGGAGGGGGACAGATACGCAGTATTTT. It encodes CASTPGLRGRGTDTQYF. The rearrangement uses TRBV27 and TRBJ2-3; 9 bases match TRBD2. The CDR3 sequence is 17 residues long. J was trimmed by 3 bases and V by 7 bases; bases with no gene match: 14. In germline, CDR1 is MNHEY, CDR2 SMNVEV (reference sequence).

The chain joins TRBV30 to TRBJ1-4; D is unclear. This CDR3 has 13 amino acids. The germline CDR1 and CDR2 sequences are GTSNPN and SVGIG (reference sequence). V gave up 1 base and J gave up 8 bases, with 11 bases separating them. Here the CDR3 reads CAWSGRVGEKLFF. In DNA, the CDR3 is TGTGCCTGGAGTGGGAGGGTAGGGGAAAAACTGTTTTTT.

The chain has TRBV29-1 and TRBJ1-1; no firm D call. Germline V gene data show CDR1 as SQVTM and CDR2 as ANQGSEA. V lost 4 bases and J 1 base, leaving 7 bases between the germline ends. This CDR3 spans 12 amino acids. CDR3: CSVGSQNTEAFF. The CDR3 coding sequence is TGCAGCGTTGGATCACAGAACACTGAAGCTTTCTTT.

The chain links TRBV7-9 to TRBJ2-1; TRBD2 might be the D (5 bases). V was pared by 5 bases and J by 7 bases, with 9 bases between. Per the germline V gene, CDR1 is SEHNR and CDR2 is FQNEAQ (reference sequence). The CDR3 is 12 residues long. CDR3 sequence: CASSRESNEQFF. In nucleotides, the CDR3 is TGTGCCAGCAGCCGGGAATCGAATGAGCAGTTCTTC.

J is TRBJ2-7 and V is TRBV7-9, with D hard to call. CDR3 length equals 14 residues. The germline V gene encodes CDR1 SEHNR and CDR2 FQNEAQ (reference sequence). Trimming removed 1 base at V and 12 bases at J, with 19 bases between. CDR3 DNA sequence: TGTGCCAGCAGCTTAGGAGCCGGTCAGATCTCATGGTACTTC. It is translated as CASSLGAGQISWYF.

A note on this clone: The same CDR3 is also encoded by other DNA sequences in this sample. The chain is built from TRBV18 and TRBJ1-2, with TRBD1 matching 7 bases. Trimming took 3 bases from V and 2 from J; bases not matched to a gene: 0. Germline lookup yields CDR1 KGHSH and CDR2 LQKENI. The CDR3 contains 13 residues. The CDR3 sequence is CASSPDRNYGYTF. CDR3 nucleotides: TGTGCCAGCTCACCGGACAGGAACTATGGCTACACCTTC.

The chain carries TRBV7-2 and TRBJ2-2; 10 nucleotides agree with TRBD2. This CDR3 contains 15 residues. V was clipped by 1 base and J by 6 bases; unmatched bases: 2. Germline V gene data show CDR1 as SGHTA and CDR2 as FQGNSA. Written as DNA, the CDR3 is TGTGCCAGCAGCTTAGGTCTAGCGGGAGCCGGGGAGCTGTTTTTT. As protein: CASSLGLAGAGELFF.

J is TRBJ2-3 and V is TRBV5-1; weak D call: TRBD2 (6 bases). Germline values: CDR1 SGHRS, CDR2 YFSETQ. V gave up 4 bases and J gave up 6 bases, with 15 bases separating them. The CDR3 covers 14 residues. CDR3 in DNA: TGCGCCAGCAGCCCTCGGACTACTAGGGATACGCAGTATTTT. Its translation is CASSPRTTRDTQYF.